This record concerns one T cell receptor beta chain sequence. Its antigen is unknown. Germline CDR1 is LNHDA and CDR2 is SQIVND (reference sequence). This CDR3 contains 15 residues. The V and J ends lost 5 bases and 0 bases respectively, with 11 bases between them. This sample was taken from a study of T cell responses to AZD1222 COVID-19 vaccine. Generated by immunoSEQ multiplex PCR, the TCRdb table keeps only in-frame clones and is missing some. Here the sample spans more than 85,000 clones, 92% being singletons. General study results and limits: Females made up more of the donors, who were largely white British, and clonal diversity may have come out too low.

The source of this sequence is an adult in good health. This rearrangement joins TRBV19 to TRBJ1-5; possibly TRBD1 for D (6 bases). The material sequenced was peripheral blood, taken on day 0 of AZD1222 vaccination. DNA for the CDR3: TGTGCCAGTAGTGATACAGGGATTAGCAATCAGCCCCAGCATTTT. It is translated as CASSDTGISNQPQHF.